Here is one T cell receptor (beta chain) with its context. The data derive from a study of early T cells in non-severe SARS-CoV-2 infection. TCRdb re-called the 5' RACE reads through MiXCR, storing one row per CDR3 protein. The table includes some 58,000 distinct CDR3 sequences, around 10% detected once. Germline values: CDR1 KGHDR, CDR2 SFDVKD. Trimming left V 4 bases short and J 6 bases short, with 12 bases between. The CDR3 covers 14 residues. The TCR was taken from an adult who was a healthcare worker with PCR-confirmed SARS-CoV-2 infection or an uninfected control (not recorded which). The chain employs TRBV24-1 and TRBJ2-1; D might be TRBD2 (7 bases). Source: whole blood, taken at baseline. The CDR3 loop reads CATSEDGGANEQFF. The CDR3 region has the DNA TGTGCCACCAGTGAGGATGGGGGGGCCAATGAGCAGTTCTTC.